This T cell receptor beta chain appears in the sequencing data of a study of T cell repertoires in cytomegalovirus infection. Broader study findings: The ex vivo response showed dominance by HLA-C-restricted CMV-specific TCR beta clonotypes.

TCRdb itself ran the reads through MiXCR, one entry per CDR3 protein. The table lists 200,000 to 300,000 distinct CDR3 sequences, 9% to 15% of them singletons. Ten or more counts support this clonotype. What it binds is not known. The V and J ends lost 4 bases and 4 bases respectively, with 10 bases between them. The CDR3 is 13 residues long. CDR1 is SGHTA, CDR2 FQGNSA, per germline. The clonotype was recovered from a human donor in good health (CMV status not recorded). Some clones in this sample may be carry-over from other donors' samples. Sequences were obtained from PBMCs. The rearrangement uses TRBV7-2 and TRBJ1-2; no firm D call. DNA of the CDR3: TGTGCCAGCAGCTCCTCTGACTTCTATGGCTACACCTTC. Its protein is CASSSSDFYGYTF.